The clone carrying this T cell receptor (beta chain) was seen at least ten times. Assay: immunoSEQ multiplex PCR; the TCRdb copy retains only in-frame clones and omits some. Among about 99,000 clones, about four fifths were seen once, and the ten largest hold roughly 3.4%. This sample stems from a study of blood T cell repertoires in COVID-19. The wider study: The United States, Italy and Spain provided the acute and convalescent COVID-19 samples.

Germline-derived CDR1 and CDR2 are SGHAT and FQNNGV. This CDR3 contains 15 residues. The junction had 2 bases not matched to a gene; V was cut back by 3 bases and J by 3 bases. Sequences were obtained from peripheral blood. This clonotype was obtained from a woman of 80 years or more with active or convalescent COVID-19. The chain employs TRBV11-2 and TRBJ2-2; 9 bases are a match to TRBD2. In DNA, the CDR3 is TGTGCCAGCAGCTTCAGCGGGAGGTACACCGGGGAGCTGTTTTTT. Amino acids: CASSFSGRYTGELFF.